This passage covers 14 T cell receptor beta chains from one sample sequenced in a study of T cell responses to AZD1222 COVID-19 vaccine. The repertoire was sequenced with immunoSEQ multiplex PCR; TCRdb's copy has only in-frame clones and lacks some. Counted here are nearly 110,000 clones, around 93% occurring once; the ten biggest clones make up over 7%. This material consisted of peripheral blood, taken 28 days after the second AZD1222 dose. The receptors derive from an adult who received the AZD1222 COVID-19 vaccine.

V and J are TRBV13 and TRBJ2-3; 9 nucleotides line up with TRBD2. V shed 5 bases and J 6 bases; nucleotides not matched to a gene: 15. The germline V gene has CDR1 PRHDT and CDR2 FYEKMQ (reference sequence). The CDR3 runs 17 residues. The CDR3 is CASSPPKWSGGPDTQYF. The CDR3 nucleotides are TGTGCCAGCAGCCCCCCAAAATGGAGCGGGGGGCCCGATACGCAGTATTTT.

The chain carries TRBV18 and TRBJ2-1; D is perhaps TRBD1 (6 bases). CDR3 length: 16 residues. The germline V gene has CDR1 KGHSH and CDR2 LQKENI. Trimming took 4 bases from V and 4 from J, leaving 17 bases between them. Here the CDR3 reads CASSLGLKGVYNEQFF. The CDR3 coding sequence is TGTGCCAGCTCACTCGGTTTAAAGGGGGTTTACAATGAGCAGTTCTTC.

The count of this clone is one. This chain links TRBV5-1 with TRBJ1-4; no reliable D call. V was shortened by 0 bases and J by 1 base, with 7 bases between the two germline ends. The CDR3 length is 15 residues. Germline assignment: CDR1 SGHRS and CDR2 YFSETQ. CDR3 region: CASSLDVVTNEKLFF. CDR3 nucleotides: TGCGCCAGCAGCTTGGACGTGGTAACTAATGAAAAACTGTTTTTT.

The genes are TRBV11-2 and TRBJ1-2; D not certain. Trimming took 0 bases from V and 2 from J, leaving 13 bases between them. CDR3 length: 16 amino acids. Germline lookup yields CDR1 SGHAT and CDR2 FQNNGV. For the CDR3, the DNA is TGTGCCAGCAGCTTAGATCTGGCGGGCACAAACTATGGCTACACCTTC. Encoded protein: CASSLDLAGTNYGYTF.

In DNA, the CDR3 is TGTGCCAGCAGTGAAGCCCCGCCCCCATACAATGAGCAGTTCTTC. Translation: CASSEAPPPYNEQFF. The chain joins TRBV6-1 to TRBJ2-1; D ambiguous. The germline V gene encodes CDR1 MNHNS and CDR2 SASEGT. The CDR3 extends over 15 amino acids. V lost 0 bases and J 4 bases, leaving 10 bases between the germline ends.

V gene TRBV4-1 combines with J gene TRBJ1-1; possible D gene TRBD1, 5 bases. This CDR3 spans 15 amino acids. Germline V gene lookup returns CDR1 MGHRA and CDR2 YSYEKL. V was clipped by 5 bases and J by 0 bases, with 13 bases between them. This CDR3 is CASSFAGGLNTEAFF. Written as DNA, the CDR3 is TGCGCCAGCAGCTTCGCCGGGGGACTGAACACTGAAGCTTTCTTT.

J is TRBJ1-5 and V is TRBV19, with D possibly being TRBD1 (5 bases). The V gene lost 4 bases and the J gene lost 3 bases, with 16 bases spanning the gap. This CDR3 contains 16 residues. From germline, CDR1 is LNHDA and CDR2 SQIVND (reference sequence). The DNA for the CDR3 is TGTGCCAGTAGTACAATACCAGGGTCCATCAATCAGCCCCAGCATTTT. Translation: CASSTIPGSINQPQHF.

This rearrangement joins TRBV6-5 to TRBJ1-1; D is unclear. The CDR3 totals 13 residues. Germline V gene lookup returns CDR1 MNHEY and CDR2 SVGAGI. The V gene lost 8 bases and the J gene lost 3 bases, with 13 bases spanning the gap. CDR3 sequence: CASFLGPYTEAFF. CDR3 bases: TGTGCCAGCTTTCTCGGGCCCTACACTGAAGCTTTCTTT.

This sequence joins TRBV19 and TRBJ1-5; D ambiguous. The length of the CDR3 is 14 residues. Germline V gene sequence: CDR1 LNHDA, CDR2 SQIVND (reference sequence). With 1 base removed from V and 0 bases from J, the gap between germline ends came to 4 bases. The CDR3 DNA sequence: TGTGCCAGTAGTATAGCGGCTAGCAATCAGCCCCAGCATTTT. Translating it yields CASSIAASNQPQHF.

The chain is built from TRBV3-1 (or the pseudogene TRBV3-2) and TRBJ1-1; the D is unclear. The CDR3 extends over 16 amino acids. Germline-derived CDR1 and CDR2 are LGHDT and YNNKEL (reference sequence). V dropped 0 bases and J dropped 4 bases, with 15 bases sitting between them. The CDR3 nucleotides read TGTGCCAGCAGCCAAGATCGGCCGGTTGTTGGCACTGAAGCTTTCTTT. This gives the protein CASSQDRPVVGTEAFF.

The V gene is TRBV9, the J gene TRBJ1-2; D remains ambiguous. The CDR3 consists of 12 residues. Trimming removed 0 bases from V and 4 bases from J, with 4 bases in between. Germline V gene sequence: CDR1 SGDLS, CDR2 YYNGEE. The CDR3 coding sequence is TGTGCCAGCAGCGTAGAAACCTATGGCTACACCTTC. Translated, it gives CASSVETYGYTF.

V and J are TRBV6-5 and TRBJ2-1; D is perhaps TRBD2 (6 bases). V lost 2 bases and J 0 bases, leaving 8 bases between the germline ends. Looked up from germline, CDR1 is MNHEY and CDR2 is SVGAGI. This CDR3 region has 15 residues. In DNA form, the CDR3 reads TGTGCCAGCAGTTACCCGGACTACTCCTACAATGAGCAGTTCTTC. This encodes CASSYPDYSYNEQFF.

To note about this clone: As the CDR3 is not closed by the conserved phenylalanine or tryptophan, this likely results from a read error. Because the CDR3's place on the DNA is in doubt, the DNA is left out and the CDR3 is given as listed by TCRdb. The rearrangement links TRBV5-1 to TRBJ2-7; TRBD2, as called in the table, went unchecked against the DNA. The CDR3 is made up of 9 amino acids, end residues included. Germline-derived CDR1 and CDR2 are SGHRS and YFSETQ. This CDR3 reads CASSLAQNS.

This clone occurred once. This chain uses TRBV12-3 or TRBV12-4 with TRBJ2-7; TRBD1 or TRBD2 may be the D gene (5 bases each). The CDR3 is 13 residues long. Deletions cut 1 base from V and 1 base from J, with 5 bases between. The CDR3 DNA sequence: TGTGCCAGCAGTTTAGGGGGGTCCTACGAGCAGTACTTC. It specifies CASSLGGSYEQYF.